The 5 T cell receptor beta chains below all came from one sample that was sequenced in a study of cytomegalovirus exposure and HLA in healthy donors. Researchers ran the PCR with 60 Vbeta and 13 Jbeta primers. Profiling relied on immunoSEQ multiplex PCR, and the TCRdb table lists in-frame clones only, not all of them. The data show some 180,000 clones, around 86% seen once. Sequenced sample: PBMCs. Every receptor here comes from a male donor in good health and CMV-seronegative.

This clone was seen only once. For the CDR3, the DNA is TGCGCCAGCAGCGGGGGACAGATCGGACGCGAGCAGTACTTC. The encoded protein is CASSGGQIGREQYF. V usage is TRBV5-1 and J usage is TRBJ2-7; 7 bases map to TRBD1. This CDR3 comprises 14 residues. Germline CDR1 and CDR2: SGHRS and YFSETQ. The ends lost 4 bases at V and 6 bases at J; junction bases unmatched: 10.

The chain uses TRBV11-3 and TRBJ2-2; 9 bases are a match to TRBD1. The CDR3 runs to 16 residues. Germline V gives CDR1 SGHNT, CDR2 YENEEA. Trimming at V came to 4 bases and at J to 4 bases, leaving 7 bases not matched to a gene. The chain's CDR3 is CASSYRDRVFTGELFF. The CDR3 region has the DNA TGTGCCAGCAGCTATCGGGACAGGGTATTCACCGGGGAGCTGTTTTTT.

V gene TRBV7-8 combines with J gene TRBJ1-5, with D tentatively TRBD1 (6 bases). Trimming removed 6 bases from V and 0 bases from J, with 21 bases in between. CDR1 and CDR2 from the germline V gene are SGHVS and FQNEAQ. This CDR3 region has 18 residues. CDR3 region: CASSPARPRGYSNQPQHF. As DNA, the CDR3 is TGTGCCAGCAGTCCCGCCCGCCCCAGGGGTTATAGCAATCAGCCCCAGCATTTT. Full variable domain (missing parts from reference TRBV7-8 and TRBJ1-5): GAGVSQSPRYKVAKRGQDVALRCDPISGHVSLFWYQQALGQGPEFLTYFQNEAQLDKSGLPSDRFFAERPEGSVSTLKIQRTQQEDSAVYLCASSPARPRGYSNQPQHFGDGTRLSIL.

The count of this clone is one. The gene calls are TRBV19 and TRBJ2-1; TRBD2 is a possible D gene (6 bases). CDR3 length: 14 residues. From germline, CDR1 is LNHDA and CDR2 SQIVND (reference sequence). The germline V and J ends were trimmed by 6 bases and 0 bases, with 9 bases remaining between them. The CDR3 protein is CASRKGLSYNEQFF. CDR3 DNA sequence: TGTGCCAGTAGAAAGGGACTCTCCTACAATGAGCAGTTCTTC.

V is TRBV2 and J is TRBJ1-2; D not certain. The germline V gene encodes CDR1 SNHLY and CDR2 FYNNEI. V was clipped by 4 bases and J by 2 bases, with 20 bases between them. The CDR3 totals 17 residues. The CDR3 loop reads CASSGWRQARSNYGYTF. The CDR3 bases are TGTGCCAGCAGTGGGTGGCGTCAGGCGAGATCCAACTATGGCTACACCTTC.